Sequencing of this T cell receptor beta chain was carried out in a study of early T cells in non-severe SARS-CoV-2 infection. Study outcomes and limitations: VDJdb matching skewed toward anti-spike CD8 responses, missing private and CD4 specificities.

CDR3 size: 12 residues. Germline CDR1 and CDR2: SGDLS and YYNGEE. V lost 4 bases and J 6 bases, leaving 8 bases between the germline ends. Note on this clonotype: Its antigen is unidentified. A much bigger clone sits one base away, suggesting this may be a read error.

Individual cDNA molecules were tagged with unique molecular identifiers, the study reported. TCRdb re-analysed the 5' RACE reads in MiXCR, keeping a single row per CDR3 protein. The top ten clones hold around 3.7% of a sample with fewer than 120,000 distinct CDR3 sequences, around 12% of them seen once. The origin of this receptor is an adult who was a healthcare worker with PCR-confirmed SARS-CoV-2 infection or an uninfected control (not recorded which). The chain employs TRBV9 and TRBJ2-1, with D uncertain. The input for sequencing was whole blood, taken at baseline. The DNA of the CDR3 is TGTGCCAGCAGCCCCCTGGGCAATGAGCAGTTCTTC. Its translation: CASSPLGNEQFF.